This TCR beta chain was recorded in a study of blood T cells in healthy people across ages. Alongside a J-beta primer mix, a sample-barcoded 5' primer served in a second PCR lasting about 7 to 11 cycles. TCRdb used MiXCR to reprocess the 5' RACE reads, holding one entry per CDR3 protein. The table includes just under 900,000 distinct CDR3 sequences, about 30% detected once. This clonotype was seen only a few times. CDR1 is DFQATT and CDR2 is SNEGSKA in the germline V gene (reference sequence). V was trimmed by 0 bases and J by 7 bases, leaving 13 bases between them. This CDR3 spans 14 amino acids. Specimen: blood. This receptor was identified in a woman older than 75 in good health. The rearrangement links TRBV20-1 to TRBJ1-5, with no clear D. The CDR3 coding sequence is TGCAGTGCTAGAGATCGGAAAGGGTGGCAGCCCCAGCATTTT. It is translated as CSARDRKGWQPQHF.